The rows below give T cell receptor beta chains drawn from one sample of a study of shared clonotypes between healthy human individuals. The assay was immunoSEQ multiplex PCR, and TCRdb's table has in-frame clones only and misses some. Here the sample spans approximately 590,000 clones, roughly 96% being singletons. The sample comprised naive CD8+ T cells sorted from blood. These receptors all stem from a woman in her 30s in good health. The CDR3 runs from the conserved cysteine through the conserved F or W. The D gene is left open where the match is weak. For some rows the clone size is stated as once, few or many, or as a class when expanded; others skip it.

cdr3_aa,clone_size,d_call,j_call,v_call
CASSLGTGVGEAFF,.,.,TRBJ1-1,TRBV7-8
CASSSLDNEQFF,.,.,TRBJ2-1,TRBV28
CASSLTDLNTEAFF,once,.,TRBJ1-1,TRBV27
CASTHRDTQYF,.,.,TRBJ2-3,TRBV23-1
CASRSGTQYF,once,.,TRBJ2-5,TRBV27
CASSITGIDYGYTF,.,.,TRBJ1-2,TRBV7-8
CASSYSEGTGELFF,.,.,TRBJ2-2,TRBV6-5
CASSQRTDSNQPQHF,.,.,TRBJ1-5,TRBV27
CASSTEEGAANEKLFF,.,.,TRBJ1-4,TRBV5-6
CATSRTWGTGELFF,.,.,TRBJ2-2,TRBV15
CASSLSGAAREQYF,.,.,TRBJ2-7,TRBV27
CASSLGQGADTNYGYTF,.,TRBD1,TRBJ1-2,TRBV28
CASSYSGEGARYEQFF,.,TRBD1,TRBJ2-1,TRBV6-5
CASSFLSTYNEQFF,.,.,TRBJ2-1,TRBV28
CASGGTATNNEQFF,.,.,TRBJ2-1,TRBV19
CASSLKRGNTYEQYF,.,TRBD2,TRBJ2-7,TRBV13
CASSRGSLYEQYF,.,.,TRBJ2-7,TRBV5-6
CASSVDSIVDTQYF,.,.,TRBJ2-3,TRBV9
CASSWGKREFYNEQFF,.,TRBD2,TRBJ2-1,TRBV28
CASSFDGNTEAFF,.,.,TRBJ1-1,TRBV5-6
CASSPSPGPYNEQFF,.,.,TRBJ2-1,TRBV19
CASSLYRGYEQYF,.,.,TRBJ2-7,TRBV11-2
CASSLAGTRNNEQFF,.,TRBD2,TRBJ2-1,TRBV27
CASSDAQDDGYTF,.,.,TRBJ1-2,TRBV2
CASSQVSQRNQPQHF,.,.,TRBJ1-5,TRBV4-1
CASSSPESLRAKNIQYF,.,.,TRBJ2-4,TRBV27
CASSSHLLNHTF,.,.,TRBJ1-2,TRBV6-1
CASRQGVHNSPLHF,.,TRBD1,TRBJ1-6,TRBV28
CASRHSSGRAYEQYF,.,TRBD2,TRBJ2-7,TRBV28
CASSQVTYGGARTGELFF,.,TRBD2,TRBJ2-2,TRBV4-1
CATSRGPLARQETQYF,.,.,TRBJ2-5,TRBV15
CSVGGPGREGSYEQYF,once,TRBD2,TRBJ2-7,TRBV29-1
CASSSPPFLRRDFTYEQYF,.,.,TRBJ2-7,TRBV28
CASSLVTGVEQYF,once,.,TRBJ2-7,TRBV7-9
CASSLATSPSTDTQYF,.,TRBD2,TRBJ2-3,TRBV5-1
CAWSGLGDQPQHF,.,.,TRBJ1-5,TRBV30
CASREKTIVLPEAFF,.,.,TRBJ1-1,TRBV6-1
CASSESGWGAPGELFF,.,.,TRBJ2-2,TRBV10-1
CASSYSGRTGYEQYF,.,.,TRBJ2-7,TRBV6-6
CASSFFGYEAFF,.,.,TRBJ1-1,TRBV28
CSVGGGDMGTANYGYTF,.,.,TRBJ1-2,TRBV29-1
CASSSVRGANYGYTF,.,.,TRBJ1-2,TRBV7-9
CASGILGNEQFF,.,.,TRBJ2-1,TRBV27
CASAQGWNYGYTF,.,.,TRBJ1-2,TRBV7-8
CASSPLSGSPYEQYF,once,TRBD2,TRBJ2-7,TRBV4-1
CASSQPLGGANTIYF,.,.,TRBJ1-3,TRBV4-1
CASSPLGTSGSTGELFF,.,TRBD2,TRBJ2-2,TRBV7-3
CASSLGYGARNEQFF,.,.,TRBJ2-1,TRBV7-9
CACGQTSSYEQYF,.,.,TRBJ2-7,TRBV19
CASRPGQDRSYEQYF,.,TRBD1,TRBJ2-7,TRBV28
CASSSTTGGAPGYTF,.,TRBD1,TRBJ1-2,TRBV27
CASSFRSGGREQFF,.,TRBD2,TRBJ2-1,TRBV5-1
CASSRIPQGVDTEAFF,once,TRBD1,TRBJ1-1,TRBV4-1
CASSINIGTDTQYF,.,.,TRBJ2-3,TRBV19
CATSGNSYEQYF,once,.,TRBJ2-7,TRBV15